The source of this TCR beta chain is a study of Ad26.COV2.S vaccination and SARS-CoV-2 variants. On the study more broadly: Doses of Ad26.COV2.S were injected into muscle once or twice, 56 days apart. General study findings and limits: Among vaccine recipients, spike-specific TCR breadth exceeded that of placebo recipients. Once vaccination had occurred, spike-specific CD8+ and CD4+ T cell responses reportedly showed substantial breadth.

This sample's treatment: roughly 19 received Ad26.COV2.S at low or high dose, single or two shots; about 5 received placebo; per-sample allocation not given. The investigators took samples on day 63 after the first vaccine or placebo injection. A note on this clone: The antigen is not known.

Here immunoSEQ multiplex PCR was the method, and the copy in TCRdb shows in-frame clones only, minus some. The table lists around 250,000 clones, roughly 87% of them singletons. This receptor was identified in a person aged 18-60 years who received the Ad26.COV2.S COVID-19 vaccine or a placebo. The sample consisted of peripheral blood, taken in a trial of Ad26.COV2.S vaccine versus placebo.

The CDR3 reads CASSYRYGELFF. The CDR3 coding sequence is TGTGCCAGCAGTTACCGGTACGGGGAGCTGTTTTTT. This sequence joins TRBV6-5 and TRBJ2-2; D is undetermined. Germline lookup yields CDR1 MNHEY and CDR2 SVGAGI. Trimming took 2 bases from V and 7 from J, leaving 5 bases between them. This CDR3 has 12 amino acids.